These 18 T cell receptor beta chains were all obtained from the same sample, sequenced in a study of blood T cell repertoires in COVID-19 (dated by TCRdb to 2018 to 2021). Receptor amplification or capture employed the immunoSEQ multiplex PCR assay. TCRdb limited this immuneACCESS table to in-frame rearrangements with V and J called. A share of clones is missing; checked studies link under half to unresolved V genes, and the rest is unexplained. Across this sample there are around 460,000 clones, with over 85% seen only once. The ten biggest clones cover 0.7% to 1% of the sample. The sample was peripheral blood. Receptor source: a man aged 18-30 years with COVID-19, enrolled during active disease.

The chain has TRBV4-1 and TRBJ1-2; perhaps TRBD1 as D (5 bases). V lost 6 bases and J 1 base, leaving 15 bases between the germline ends. Germline CDR1 reads MGHRA; CDR2 reads YSYEKL. The CDR3 length is 15 residues. The CDR3 DNA reads TGCGCCAGCAGTCAAAATTCACAGGATAACTATGGCTACACCTTC. Translation gives CASSQNSQDNYGYTF.

Here the CDR3 reads CASSQGQLAKNIQYF. The CDR3 DNA is TGTGCCAGCAGCCAGGGACAGCTGGCCAAAAACATTCAGTACTTC. The V call is TRBV7-3, the J call TRBJ2-4; TRBD1 matches 7 bases. With 5 bases clipped from V and 1 base from J, the junction kept 5 bases outside the gene matches. This CDR3 contains 15 residues. Germline CDR1 SGHTA, CDR2 FQGTGA.

The chain combines TRBV7-6 with TRBJ2-5; D possibly corresponds to TRBD2 (7 bases). The CDR3 contains 15 residues. Trimming cost V 3 bases and J 4 bases, with 15 bases left between them. The germline V gene has CDR1 SGHVS and CDR2 FNYEAQ. The CDR3: CASSLGWGGGETQYF. In DNA, the CDR3 is TGTGCCAGCAGCTTGGGTTGGGGAGGGGGAGAGACCCAGTACTTC.

The gene calls are TRBV6-6 and TRBJ1-3; TRBD1 aligns across 10 bases. The trim removed 6 bases at V and 1 base at J, leaving 12 bases unmatched. CDR3 length equals 18 residues. CDR1 is MNHNY, CDR2 SVGAGI, per germline (reference sequence). CDR3 region: CASSRLPGQGFSGNTIYF. As DNA, the CDR3 is TGTGCCAGCAGCCGACTTCCGGGACAGGGGTTTTCTGGAAACACCATATATTTT.

V gene TRBV20-1 combines with J gene TRBJ2-7, with unresolved D. CDR1 DFQATT and CDR2 SNEGSKA come from the germline V gene (reference sequence). This CDR3 contains 11 residues. V was cut by 1 base and J by 6 bases, with 7 bases left in between. The CDR3 region has the DNA TGCAGTGCTAGAGCCCCCCGCGAGCAGTACTTC. Translated: CSARAPREQYF.

V and J are TRBV3-1 (or the pseudogene TRBV3-2) and TRBJ2-1; possibly TRBD2 for D (7 bases). The CDR3 is 13 residues long. Trimming took off 0 bases at V and 12 bases at J, with 12 bases between the two ends. Germline V gene lookup returns CDR1 LGHDT and CDR2 YNNKEL (reference sequence). The CDR3 sequence is CASSQETGGGQFF. The DNA for the CDR3 is TGTGCCAGCAGCCAAGAGACGGGGGGCGGGCAGTTCTTC.

The V call is TRBV5-1, the J call TRBJ2-7, with TRBD1 identical over 7 bases. V was pared by 4 bases and J by 4 bases, with 5 bases of the junction left unmatched. The CDR3 runs to 13 residues. CDR1 SGHRS and CDR2 YFSETQ come from the germline V gene. For the CDR3, the DNA is TGCGCCAGCAGCAATCAGACAGGGTACGAGCAGTACTTC. This gives the protein CASSNQTGYEQYF.

The J gene is TRBJ2-7, the V gene TRBV19; tentative D call: TRBD1 (6 bases). The germline V and J ends were trimmed by 3 bases and 2 bases, with 11 bases remaining between them. Looked up from germline, CDR1 is LNHDA and CDR2 is SQIVND (reference sequence). There are 14 residues in the CDR3. The CDR3 here is CASSITTGPYEQYF. CDR3 nucleotide sequence: TGTGCCAGTAGTATCACGACAGGCCCCTACGAGCAGTACTTC.

The chain joins TRBV7-8 to TRBJ2-7, with a tentative D call TRBD2 (5 bases). V lost 1 base to trimming and J lost 7 bases, with 14 bases between them. The CDR3 extends over 14 amino acids. The germline V gene encodes CDR1 SGHVS and CDR2 FQNEAQ. Here the CDR3 DNA reads TGTGCCAGCAGCTTAGATCGGGGTCCTAGGGAGCAGTACTTC. Encoded protein: CASSLDRGPREQYF.

This chain joins TRBV2 and TRBJ2-3; D is uncertain. The CDR3 covers 14 residues. CDR1 and CDR2 from the germline V gene are SNHLY and FYNNEI. The V end lost 1 base, the J end lost 8 bases, and 13 bases lay between the germline ends. CDR3 sequence: CASSEGASPATQYF. As DNA, the CDR3 is TGTGCCAGCAGTGAAGGGGCGAGTCCGGCTACGCAGTATTTT.

The chain employs TRBV5-1 and TRBJ2-5; a weak D match, TRBD2 (6 bases). The germline V and J ends were trimmed by 3 bases and 3 bases, with 12 bases remaining between them. Germline-derived CDR1 and CDR2 are SGHRS and YFSETQ. The CDR3 runs to 14 residues. The CDR3 sequence: CASSSAWEEETQYF. CDR3 coding DNA: TGCGCCAGCAGCTCCGCGTGGGAGGAAGAGACCCAGTACTTC.

The rearrangement joins TRBV19 to TRBJ1-6; no reliable D call. The V gene lost 5 bases and the J gene lost 0 bases, with 8 bases spanning the gap. The CDR3 covers 15 residues. CDR1 LNHDA and CDR2 SQIVND come from the germline V gene (reference sequence). CDR3 in DNA: TGTGCCAGTAGTCCGTTGGCCTCCTATAATTCACCCCTCCACTTT. It is translated as CASSPLASYNSPLHF.

This rearrangement joins TRBV28 to TRBJ1-1; 8 nucleotides match TRBD1. This CDR3 spans 15 amino acids. Looked up from germline, CDR1 is MDHEN and CDR2 is SYDVKM. The V gene end was trimmed by 6 bases and the J gene end by 11 bases; junction bases not matched to a gene: 17. Here the CDR3 DNA reads TGTGCCAGCAGCAACCCGACAGGGGCGGTCGTTGGGGCTTTCTTT. Protein: CASSNPTGAVVGAFF. Drawing the rest from reference TRBV28 and TRBJ1-1, the complete variable domain is DVKVTQSSRYLVKRTGEKVFLECVQDMDHENMFWYRQDPGLGLRLIYFSYDVKMKEKGDIPEGYSVSREKKERFSLILESASTNQTSMYLCASSNPTGAVVGAFFGQGTRLTVV.

The chain employs TRBV10-3 and TRBJ2-5; D not certain. Germline CDR1 and CDR2: ENHRY and SYGVKD. V dropped 6 bases and J dropped 2 bases, with 10 bases sitting between them. CDR3 size: 13 residues. The CDR3 DNA sequence: TGTGCCATCAGGGTCCAGACACAAGAGACCCAGTACTTC. Protein: CAIRVQTQETQYF.

This chain connects TRBV21-1 to TRBJ1-5; TRBD1 is taken as the D call from the table, unchecked against the DNA. TRBV21-1 constitutes a pseudogene. The CDR3 has 16 residues. CDR3 DNA: TGTGCCAGCAGCGCCCCGGGACAATATAGCAATCAGCCCCAGCATTTT. This encodes CASSAPGQYSNQPQHF.

This rearrangement joins TRBV19 to TRBJ2-1; possible D gene TRBD2, 5 bases. The CDR3 contains 15 residues. The germline V and J ends were trimmed by 3 bases and 2 bases, with 11 bases remaining between them. CDR1 and CDR2 from the germline V gene are LNHDA and SQIVND (reference sequence). CDR3 residues: CASSMAADAYNEQFF. The DNA of the CDR3 is TGTGCCAGTAGTATGGCAGCGGATGCCTACAATGAGCAGTTCTTC.

The chain joins TRBV7-2 to TRBJ2-1; the match to TRBD2 covers 8 bases. The ends lost 2 bases at V and 9 bases at J; junction bases unmatched: 15. CDR3 length equals 17 residues. Looked up from germline, CDR1 is SGHTA and CDR2 is FQGNSA. DNA of the CDR3: TGTGCCAGCAGCTTAACATTCCCAGCGGGGGTTGGGGGTGAGCAGTTCTTC. This gives the protein CASSLTFPAGVGGEQFF.

This clone came up a few times. The chain links TRBV6-5 to TRBJ1-1; TRBD1 might be the D (5 bases). Trimming stripped 6 bases from V and 4 bases from J, with 15 bases between. Germline V gives CDR1 MNHEY, CDR2 SVGAGI. The CDR3 totals 14 residues. The CDR3 is CASRPKTVSTEAFF. The CDR3 DNA reads TGTGCCAGCAGACCGAAGACAGTCAGCACTGAAGCTTTCTTT.